These T cell receptor beta chains were read from a single sample in a study of blood T cells in healthy people across ages. MiXCR was run by TCRdb on the 5' RACE reads, yielding one entry per CDR3 protein. The table includes about 800,000 distinct CDR3 sequences, 20% to 25% detected once. These data are also associated with another study on T cells of mothers and their children.

Source material: blood. The source is a boy younger than 18 in good health. CDR3s leave out the opening cysteine and the closing phenylalanine or tryptophan.

v_call: TRBV12-3/TRBV12-4; cdr3_aa: ASSRRQGWETQY
v_call: TRBV20-1; cdr3_aa: SARANRQGPYEQY
v_call: TRBV15; cdr3_aa: ATKTGLSLGDTQY
v_call: TRBV29-1; cdr3_aa: SVARQGFPYGYT
v_call: TRBV20-1; cdr3_aa: SAATDTGGETQY
v_call: TRBV2; cdr3_aa: ASSDSWHEQF
v_call: TRBV6-1; cdr3_aa: ATRRAIRVQSTEAF
v_call: TRBV12-3/TRBV12-4; cdr3_aa: ASSFRTGSEQY
v_call: TRBV20-1; cdr3_aa: SAYAEGQGYTGELF
v_call: TRBV15; cdr3_aa: ATSRDRGISQPQH
v_call: TRBV15; cdr3_aa: ATTPGGSNQPQH
v_call: TRBV9; cdr3_aa: ASSVGETYEQY
v_call: TRBV7-9; cdr3_aa: ASSLTGEGYYGYT
v_call: TRBV12-3/TRBV12-4; cdr3_aa: ASSNRDRDSNYGYT
v_call: TRBV6-6; cdr3_aa: ASRPGTSGFEQF
v_call: TRBV19; cdr3_aa: ASSPPPQGGNEQF
v_call: TRBV10-3; cdr3_aa: AISRGLAGGIDEQF
v_call: TRBV6-5; cdr3_aa: ASSYSGRIYYNEQF
v_call: TRBV18; cdr3_aa: ASSPGKKTQY
v_call: TRBV5-5; cdr3_aa: ASSFWPRGETQY
v_call: TRBV7-2; cdr3_aa: ASSLSSRAATRETQY
v_call: TRBV6-2/TRBV6-3; cdr3_aa: ASSEWGTEAF
v_call: TRBV20-1; cdr3_aa: SARELAGIDEQF
v_call: TRBV4-2; cdr3_aa: ASSQATGANYGYT
v_call: TRBV6-2/TRBV6-3; cdr3_aa: ASSLGDRVPLQETQY
v_call: TRBV20-1; cdr3_aa: SARRPPDEQY
v_call: TRBV6-5; cdr3_aa: ASSRNTETQY
v_call: TRBV28; cdr3_aa: ASSSSDRGIKTQY
v_call: TRBV4-3; cdr3_aa: ASSQANGVGYEQY